Listed here are 17 T cell receptor beta chains from one sample, sequenced in a study of tumor-infiltrating lymphocytes in oesophageal squamous cell carcinoma. Using its own MiXCR run on the PCR reads, TCRdb lists one record per CDR3 protein. The sample yields 19,000 or so distinct CDR3 sequences, roughly two fifths seen once. Sample: esophageal tumor tissue. These receptors originate from a male donor with esophageal squamous cell carcinoma.

This clonotype was observed many times. This may be a read error, as it is one base from a much larger clone. This chain connects TRBV5-1 to TRBJ2-1, with 9 bases aligning to TRBD1. This CDR3 has 14 residues. The ends lost 5 bases at V and 10 bases at J; junction bases unmatched: 10. CDR1 is SGHRS, CDR2 YFSETQ, per germline. The CDR3 DNA sequence: TGCGCCAGCAGATCGGACAGGGGAAATGGCGAGCAGTTCTTC. Its translation: CASRSDRGNGEQFF.

V is TRBV6-1 and J is TRBJ2-6; no firm D call. Trimming removed 7 bases at V and 4 bases at J, with 8 bases between. This CDR3 is built from 13 residues. Germline V CDR1 and CDR2: MNHNS, SASEGT. The CDR3 DNA reads TGTGCCAGCAAGGAATCAGGGGCCAACGTCCTGACTTTC. Translated, it gives CASKESGANVLTF.

This clonotype came up many times. This sequence joins TRBV5-8 and TRBJ2-5; D gene unclear. Germline values: CDR1 SGHTS, CDR2 YDEGEE. The CDR3 is 14 amino acids. V lost 0 bases to trimming and J lost 2 bases, with 8 bases between them. The CDR3 DNA is TGTGCCAGCAGCTTGGGAGTACTGCAAGAGACCCAGTACTTC. Protein: CASSLGVLQETQYF.

This clonotype was detected many times. The rearrangement links TRBV6-6 to TRBJ1-2; D uncertain. CDR1 is MNHNY, CDR2 SVGAGI, per germline (reference sequence). Trimming took 2 bases from V and 4 from J, leaving 14 bases between them. This CDR3 region has 15 residues. DNA for the CDR3: TGTGCCAGCAGTTACGACCTTGGGGTTCGCTATGGCTACACCTTC. Translated, it gives CASSYDLGVRYGYTF.

This clonotype has more than one count but fewer than ten. The chain is built from TRBV13 and TRBJ2-7, with D unresolved. The CDR3 has 13 residues. V lost 4 bases to trimming and J lost 0 bases, with 7 bases between them. Germline loops: CDR1 PRHDT, CDR2 FYEKMQ (reference sequence). This chain's CDR3 is CASSSRTSYEQYF. DNA for the CDR3: TGTGCCAGCAGCTCGCGAACCTCCTACGAGCAGTACTTC.

The chain links TRBV6-1 to TRBJ2-3, with D maybe TRBD1 (6 bases). The J call may not be correct, given that the DNA end is closer to TRBJ2-7. The CDR3 loop spans 13 amino acids. In germline, CDR1 is MNHNS, CDR2 SASEGT. CDR3 sequence: CASSYRAHYEQYF. Here the CDR3 DNA reads TGTGCCAGCAGTTACAGGGCGCACTACGAGCAGTACTTC.

For this clonotype: Because the CDR3 is missing its conserved closing phenylalanine or tryptophan, this is likely a read error. The limits of the CDR3 on the DNA are not certain, so only TCRdb's listed CDR3 is given. V gene TRBV12-3 or TRBV12-4 combines with J gene TRBJ2-3; TRBD1 was called by the table and not checked on the DNA. 16 amino acids form the CDR3, both terminal residues included. CDR3 protein: CASSAPGQIVGYNFGS.

The V and J genes are TRBV3-1 and TRBJ2-7; D is ambiguous. Per the germline V gene, CDR1 is LGHDT and CDR2 is YNNKEL (reference sequence). The CDR3 is 16 residues long. Trimming stripped 1 base from V and 5 bases from J, with 18 bases between. CDR3 region: CASSQGPRGGPDEQYF. CDR3 DNA: TGTGCCAGCAGCCAAGGGCCCCGAGGCGGACCGGACGAGCAGTACTTC.

DNA for the CDR3: TGTGCCAGCAGCCGAGGACAGGGGGGTACTGAAGCTTTCTTT. It encodes CASSRGQGGTEAFF. This chain links TRBV7-3 with TRBJ1-1, with TRBD1 identical over 10 bases. The germline V gene has CDR1 SGHTA and CDR2 FQGTGA. The CDR3 has 14 amino acids. V lost 5 bases and J lost 5; bases outside the gene matches: 5. Based on the CDR3 plus reference TRBV7-3 and TRBJ1-1, the full variable domain is GAGVSQTPSNKVTEKGKYVELRCDPISGHTALYWYRQSLGQGPEFLIYFQGTGAADDSGLPNDRFFAVRPEGSVSTLKIQRTERGDSAVYLCASSRGQGGTEAFFGQGTRLTVV.

This clonotype was detected only a few times. The chain links TRBV7-2 to TRBJ2-1, with 7 nucleotides matching TRBD2. The germline V gene has CDR1 SGHTA and CDR2 FQGNSA. V dropped 3 bases and J dropped 1; count of bases not matched to a gene: 3. This CDR3 region has 15 residues. CDR3 residues: CASSFSSGSYNEQFF. The CDR3 DNA reads as TGTGCCAGCAGCTTTAGTAGCGGGTCCTACAATGAGCAGTTCTTC. The variable domain in full, completed from reference TRBV7-2 and TRBJ2-1, reads GAGVSQSPSNKVTEKGKDVELRCDPISGHTALYWYRQSLGQGLEFLIYFQGNSAPDKSGLPSDRFSAERTGGSVSTLTIQRTQQEDSAVYLCASSFSSGSYNEQFFGPGTRLTVL.

At least ten counts were recorded for this clonotype. The gene calls are TRBV12-3 or TRBV12-4 and TRBJ1-6; D unresolved. This CDR3 comprises 15 residues. V dropped 2 bases and J dropped 0 bases, with 5 bases sitting between them. The CDR3 sequence: CASSLRSSYNSPLHF. Here the CDR3 DNA reads TGTGCCAGCAGTTTAAGAAGCTCCTATAATTCACCCCTCCACTTT.

Many counts were recorded for this clonotype. The J gene is TRBJ2-1, the V gene TRBV7-3, with D perhaps TRBD2 (6 bases). Trimming took off 4 bases at V and 5 bases at J, with 15 bases between the two ends. The length of the CDR3 is 15 residues. CDR1 is SGHTA and CDR2 is FQGTGA in the germline V gene. CDR3 coding DNA: TGTGCCAGCAGCTCCGGGCGGGACCTACACAATGAGCAGTTCTTC. Its protein is CASSSGRDLHNEQFF.

The genes are TRBV3-1 and TRBJ1-2; D remains ambiguous. In germline, CDR1 is LGHDT, CDR2 YNNKEL (reference sequence). CDR3 length equals 13 residues. Trimming left V 1 base short and J 8 bases short, with 11 bases between. As DNA, the CDR3 is TGTGCCAGCAGCCAAGGCGGGCGCCGGGGCTACACCTTC. As protein: CASSQGGRRGYTF.

This clonotype was detected a few times. The CDR3 DNA sequence: TGTGCCAGCAGTTGGACTAGGGGCTCTAGCACAGATACGCAGTATTTT. It codes for CASSWTRGSSTDTQYF. The chain links TRBV28 to TRBJ2-3, with 7 bases lining up with TRBD2. Germline CDR1 reads MDHEN; CDR2 reads SYDVKM. With 4 bases clipped from V and 0 bases from J, the junction kept 7 bases outside the gene matches. The CDR3 is made up of 16 amino acids.

To note about this clonotype: As the CDR3 is not closed by the conserved phenylalanine or tryptophan, this likely results from a read error. The DNA is left out, because the CDR3 cannot be placed on it with certainty; the CDR3 is given as TCRdb lists it. The chain recombines TRBV11-2 with TRBJ2-3; the table names TRBD1, a call not compared with the DNA. Germline V CDR1 and CDR2: SGHAT, FQNNGV. From its first to its last residue, the CDR3 has 15 amino acids. The CDR3 is CASSLQGGNEQYFGP.

This clonotype was counted once. The chain uses TRBV7-2 and TRBJ1-3; weak D call: TRBD1 (5 bases). Trimming took 5 bases from V and 0 from J, leaving 17 bases between them. Germline CDR1 is SGHTA and CDR2 is FQGNSA. CDR3 length equals 17 residues. The CDR3 loop is CASSRAGTPSSGNTIYF. Here the CDR3 DNA reads TGTGCCAGCAGCCGCGCCGGGACGCCAAGCTCTGGAAACACCATATATTTT.

On this clonotype itself: One end of the junction fails to match germline, which may point to a read error. The chain carries TRBV11-3 and TRBJ2-3; 7 bases line up with TRBD2. Germline values: CDR1 SGHNT, CDR2 YENEEA. The CDR3 length is 14 residues. The CDR3 region is CASSIERASGTQYF. CDR3 nucleotide sequence: TGTGCCAGCAGCATAGAGAGGGCTAGCGGTACGCAGTATTTT.